This T cell receptor beta chain was sequenced for a study of blood T cells in healthy people across ages. A J-beta primer mix and a sample-barcoded 5' primer were used in a second PCR of roughly 7 to 12 cycles. TCRdb called the 5' RACE reads again in MiXCR, with one record for every CDR3 protein. The sample carries around 710,000 distinct CDR3 sequences, roughly 41% recorded once. Concerning this clonotype: Antigen: not known.

Study results and caveats: Roughly linearly, TCR beta diversity per million T cells fell as age increased.

This CDR3 has 16 amino acids. Germline V CDR1 and CDR2: MNHEY, SVGEGT. Between the trimmed V and J ends, which lost 5 bases and 4 bases, there was a span of 21 bases. The material sequenced was blood. The chain links TRBV6-2 or TRBV6-3 to TRBJ2-7; D is unclear. This TCR was recovered from a woman in her fifties or sixties in good health. CDR3: CASSRRYSTNSYEQYF. In DNA, the CDR3 is TGTGCCAGCAGTAGACGGTACTCCACGAATAGTTACGAGCAGTACTTC.